This entry lists 29 T cell receptor beta chains sequenced from one sample in a study of vaccination and CD4 T cells after COVID-19. Treatment of the sample: roughly 10-day PBMC culture with coronavirus spike peptide pools or control peptides (ViraFEST assay). Collection of the unexposed donor's CD4+ T cells took place before the COVID-19 pandemic (2011-2018). Antigen specificity for these receptors is unknown. Researchers used the Oncomine TCR Beta short-read assay to sequence DNA from cultured CD4+ T cells. TCRdb re-analysed the PCR reads in MiXCR, keeping a single row per CDR3 protein. The sample includes 550 to 800 distinct CDR3 sequences, about 14% of them seen just once. The sequenced sample was CD4+ T cells from blood, cultured in vitro. The receptors here all came from a human donor in good health.

Relative to its sample, this clonotype is large. The chain has TRBV7-2 and TRBJ2-3; D remains unclear. Germline V gene data show CDR1 as SGHTA and CDR2 as FQGNSA. This CDR3 has 13 amino acids. V lost 1 base to trimming and J lost 3 bases, with 5 bases between them. CDR3 sequence (DNA): TGTGCCAGCAGCTTAGAGAGGACAGATACGCAGTATTTT. Its protein product is CASSLERTDTQYF.

The J gene is TRBJ2-3, the V gene TRBV5-6; a weak D match, TRBD2 (6 bases). The CDR3 has 13 amino acids. V was cut by 5 bases and J by 4 bases, with 11 bases left in between. Germline CDR1 and CDR2: SGHDT and YYEEEE. The CDR3 DNA reads TGTGCCAGCAGGATTTGGGGGGCAGATACGCAGTATTTT. This sequence encodes CASRIWGADTQYF.

In this sample, this clonotype is large. The V gene is TRBV28, the J gene TRBJ1-2; 9 bases align to TRBD1. Trimming removed 3 bases from V and 0 bases from J; junction bases left unmatched: 5. The CDR3 length is 16 residues. Germline V CDR1 and CDR2: MDHEN, SYDVKM. CDR3 coding DNA: TGTGCCAGCAGTTTTGCCGGGACAGGGACTAACTATGGCTACACCTTC. Translation: CASSFAGTGTNYGYTF.

Of note for this clonotype: A single base separates this from a much larger clone, so it may be a read error. This sequence joins TRBV20-1 and TRBJ2-1; D may be TRBD1 (5 bases). Germline V gives CDR1 DFQATT, CDR2 SNEGSKA (reference sequence). There are 13 residues in the CDR3. V was clipped by 1 base and J by 10 bases, with 14 bases between them. This chain's CDR3 is CSARGGSSREQFF. The CDR3 region has the DNA TGCAGTGCTAGAGGGGGCTCGAGCAGGGAGCAGTTCTTC.

This rearrangement joins TRBV5-1 to TRBJ2-7, with TRBD2 identical over 8 bases. Germline CDR1 and CDR2: SGHRS and YFSETQ. Trimming took 0 bases from V and 6 from J; bases not matched to a gene: 5. The CDR3 is 14 amino acids. CDR3 nucleotides: TGCGCCAGCAGCTTGGGGGGACTAGAGGGCGAGCAGTACTTC. It specifies CASSLGGLEGEQYF.

This clonotype ranks as medium-sized. The chain employs TRBV6-2 or TRBV6-3 and TRBJ2-7; D may be TRBD1 or TRBD2 (5 bases each). From germline, CDR1 is MNHEY and CDR2 SVGEGT. The CDR3 has 14 amino acids. V lost 6 bases and J lost 3, with 15 bases in between. As DNA, the CDR3 is TGTGCCAGCAGGCTAACCGGGACGGACTACGAGCAGTACTTC. It specifies CASRLTGTDYEQYF.

Sample share makes this clonotype medium-sized (0.01 to 0.1%). This chain connects TRBV28 to TRBJ2-4; D is unclear. V lost 2 bases and J lost 1, with 9 bases in between. Germline CDR1 reads MDHEN; CDR2 reads SYDVKM. This CDR3 spans 15 amino acids. CDR3 DNA: TGTGCCAGCAGTTTAATGGGTCCCGCCAAAAACATTCAGTACTTC. Translating gives CASSLMGPAKNIQYF.

This clonotype is labeled large. The V call is TRBV7-2, the J call TRBJ2-7, with 8 bases aligning to TRBD1. Trimming cost V 4 bases and J 4 bases; bases outside gene matches: 6. This CDR3 comprises 14 residues. Germline loops: CDR1 SGHTA, CDR2 FQGNSA. CDR3 amino acids: CASSYGQGGYEQYF. In DNA, the CDR3 is TGTGCCAGCAGCTACGGACAGGGTGGGTACGAGCAGTACTTC.

Only a few counts were recorded for this clonotype. The V gene is TRBV12-3 or TRBV12-4, the J gene TRBJ2-7, with 8 bases identical to TRBD2. V gave up 3 bases and J gave up 0 bases; unmatched junction bases: 7. The CDR3 is 16 residues long. CDR3 nucleotides: TGTGCCAGCAGTTTTGTACTAGCGGTCCTCTCCTACGAGCAGTACTTC. It translates to CASSFVLAVLSYEQYF.

By frequency in the sample, this clonotype is medium-sized (0.01 to 0.1%). V gene TRBV7-3 combines with J gene TRBJ2-6, with a weak D call TRBD2 (5 bases). Germline values: CDR1 SGHTA, CDR2 FQGTGA. V lost 3 bases to trimming and J lost 2 bases, with 8 bases between them. This CDR3 is 15 amino acids long. CDR3 region: CASSFDGAGANVLTF. The DNA for the CDR3 is TGTGCCAGCAGCTTTGACGGGGCTGGGGCCAACGTCCTGACTTTC.

This clonotype is large by share. The J gene is TRBJ2-7, the V gene TRBV7-3, with 10 bases that match TRBD1. V trimming: 5 bases; J trimming: 5 bases; junction bases outside the gene matches: 9. This CDR3 spans 15 amino acids. Germline V CDR1 and CDR2: SGHTA, FQGTGA. CDR3 in DNA: TGTGCCAGCAGCCTGGACAGGGGGAAGGTTCACGAGCAGTACTTC. Translated: CASSLDRGKVHEQYF.

Sample share makes this clonotype medium-sized. The V and J genes are TRBV7-2 and TRBJ1-1, with a possible D match to TRBD1 (6 bases). The CDR3 consists of 17 residues. The germline gives CDR1 SGHTA, CDR2 FQGNSA. The ends were cut back, 4 bases at V and 1 base at J, with 19 bases in the middle. CDR3 bases: TGTGCCAGCAGCTCAACTCTGGGGGGGCGCACGAACACTGAAGCTTTCTTT. This gives the protein CASSSTLGGRTNTEAFF.

The V and J genes are TRBV7-8 and TRBJ2-1; no firm D call. The CDR3 is 19 amino acids. The germline V gene encodes CDR1 SGHVS and CDR2 FQNEAQ. V was trimmed by 7 bases and J by 3 bases, leaving 28 bases between them. CDR3 sequence: CASTPLGLTSALSYNEQFF. In nucleotides, the CDR3 is TGTGCCAGCACCCCCCTAGGGCTAACCTCTGCCCTCAGCTACAATGAGCAGTTCTTC.

By its share, this clonotype is medium-sized. This chain connects TRBV19 to TRBJ2-4; D possibly corresponds to TRBD2 (5 bases). The CDR3 runs to 12 residues. Looked up from germline, CDR1 is LNHDA and CDR2 is SQIVND (reference sequence). Trimming removed 5 bases from V and 8 bases from J, with 10 bases in between. The CDR3 protein is CASSAGYDIQYF. The CDR3 nucleotides read TGTGCCAGTAGTGCGGGTTACGACATTCAGTACTTC.

The CDR3 DNA reads TGCGCCAGCAGCTCCGCCTTAGCTAAAAGCACAGATACGCAGTATTTT. Its protein is CASSSALAKSTDTQYF. The V gene is TRBV5-1, the J gene TRBJ2-3; D not certain. Germline loops: CDR1 SGHRS, CDR2 YFSETQ. V lost 3 bases to trimming and J lost 0 bases, with 14 bases between them. The CDR3 is 16 amino acids.

This clonotype is labeled as medium-sized. J is TRBJ1-2 and V is TRBV4-1, with D uncertain. Germline V gives CDR1 MGHRA, CDR2 YSYEKL. The CDR3 has 15 residues. Trimming removed 2 bases at V and 3 bases at J, with 13 bases between. The CDR3 bases are TGCGCCAGCAGCCAACTGAATCGACCCGACTATGGCTACACCTTC. This gives the protein CASSQLNRPDYGYTF.

Only a few counts were recorded for this clonotype. The V gene is TRBV6-2 or TRBV6-3, the J gene TRBJ1-4, with no clear D. V shed 2 bases and J shed 0 bases, with 13 bases lying between them. Germline CDR1 reads MNHEY; CDR2 reads SVGEGT. The CDR3 runs to 17 residues. The DNA of the CDR3 is TGTGCCAGCAGTTACGGACCCATGGACGCAACTAATGAAAAACTGTTTTTT. It specifies CASSYGPMDATNEKLFF.

The chain employs TRBV11-2 and TRBJ2-1; 8 nucleotides agree with TRBD2. This CDR3 spans 15 amino acids. From germline, CDR1 is SGHAT and CDR2 FQNNGV. V lost 3 bases and J lost 4; bases outside the gene matches: 5. The CDR3 spells CASSFTSGTYNEQFF. The CDR3 nucleotides are TGTGCCAGCAGCTTTACTAGCGGAACATACAATGAGCAGTTCTTC.

For this clonotype: A clone one base away is much larger, so this may be a read error. The rearrangement joins TRBV25-1 to TRBJ2-3, with a weak D call TRBD2 (6 bases). The CDR3 covers 14 residues. Between the trimmed V and J ends, which lost 3 bases and 4 bases, there was a span of 11 bases. Germline lookup yields CDR1 MGHDK and CDR2 SYGVNS. The CDR3 loop reads CASSDPGVSDTQYF. In DNA form, the CDR3 reads TGTGCCAGCAGTGATCCGGGAGTCTCAGATACGCAGTATTTT.

Judged by abundance, this clonotype is large. The gene calls are TRBV15 and TRBJ2-2, with D possibly TRBD2 on 6 matching bases. The CDR3 loop spans 15 amino acids. V was pared by 3 bases and J by 1 base, with 9 bases between. From germline, CDR1 is LNHNV and CDR2 YYDKDF (reference sequence). The CDR3 region has the DNA TGTGCCACCAGCAGTTGGAGGGGGAACACCGGGGAGCTGTTTTTT. This encodes CATSSWRGNTGELFF.

This clonotype is classed as large. J is TRBJ1-6 and V is TRBV2; TRBD1 matches at 8 bases. The CDR3 extends over 15 amino acids. Germline CDR1 reads SNHLY; CDR2 reads FYNNEI. The V segment lost 8 bases and the J segment 8 bases; nucleotides outside the gene matches: 11. The CDR3 sequence: CASYARLQGDSPLHF. The CDR3 bases are TGTGCCAGCTACGCCCGCTTACAGGGGGATTCACCCCTCCACTTT.

This clonotype is labeled as medium-sized. V gene TRBV29-1 combines with J gene TRBJ2-5; D possibly corresponds to TRBD2 (7 bases). V was cut by 3 bases and J by 3 bases, with 17 bases left in between. The germline V gene has CDR1 SQVTM and CDR2 ANQGSEA. The CDR3 has 15 amino acids. CDR3 bases: TGCAGCGTTGAGGTTTGGGGGGGGCGCGAAGAGACCCAGTACTTC. Translating it yields CSVEVWGGREETQYF. The entire variable domain, with the rest obtained from reference TRBV29-1 and TRBJ2-5, is as follows: SAVISQKPSRDICQRGTSLTIQCQVDSQVTMMFWYRQQPGQSLTLIATANQGSEATYESGFVIDKFPISRPNLTFSTLTVSNMSPEDSSIYLCSVEVWGGREETQYFGPGTRLLVL.

In its sample, this clonotype is large (0.1 to 1%). The gene calls are TRBV20-1 and TRBJ1-1; no definite D call. CDR1 DFQATT and CDR2 SNEGSKA come from the germline V gene (reference sequence). The CDR3 runs 13 residues. With 4 bases removed from V and 4 bases from J, the gap between germline ends came to 13 bases. DNA for the CDR3: TGCAGTGCTAAGGGTTGGGAGGGCACTGAAGCTTTCTTT. This translates into CSAKGWEGTEAFF.

By proportion, this clonotype is large. The CDR3 DNA sequence: TGTGCCAGCAGTCTGGATAGCAATCAGCCCCAGCATTTT. This encodes CASSLDSNQPQHF. The gene calls are TRBV6-1 and TRBJ1-5, with D unclear. V was pared by 5 bases and J by 0 bases, with 5 bases between. CDR1 and CDR2 (germline): MNHNS, SASEGT. This CDR3 region has 13 residues.

In its sample, this clonotype ranks as large (0.1 to 1%). The rearrangement links TRBV7-9 to TRBJ2-3, with D perhaps matching TRBD2 (5 bases). In germline, CDR1 is SEHNR, CDR2 FQNEAQ (reference sequence). With 1 base removed from V and 2 bases from J, the gap between germline ends came to 7 bases. This CDR3 has 14 amino acids. The CDR3 loop is CASSLGTLTDTQYF. In DNA, the CDR3 is TGTGCCAGCAGCTTAGGGACTCTCACAGATACGCAGTATTTT.

This clonotype has more than one count but fewer than ten. The rearrangement uses TRBV4-1 and TRBJ2-1; D is uncertain. V lost 4 bases and J lost 0, with 16 bases in between. The CDR3 sequence is 17 residues long. The germline V gene has CDR1 MGHRA and CDR2 YSYEKL. As DNA, the CDR3 is TGCGCCAGCAGCCCGGGCTCGTGGCTAAGCTCCTACAATGAGCAGTTCTTC. Encoded protein: CASSPGSWLSSYNEQFF.

About this clonotype: This could be a read error, since a much larger clone is one nucleotide away. V usage is TRBV28 and J usage is TRBJ2-2, with 7 bases that match TRBD2. The germline V gene has CDR1 MDHEN and CDR2 SYDVKM. Unmatched junction bases numbered 8, after V lost 5 bases and J lost 5 bases. There are 15 residues in the CDR3. CDR3 nucleotide sequence: TGTGCCAGCAGTCCCCCCCCCGGGAGGACCGGGGAGCTGTTTTTT. Its protein is CASSPPPGRTGELFF.

This clonotype has just a few counts. The chain employs TRBV2 and TRBJ1-4; 9 bases agree with TRBD1. Unmatched junction bases numbered 5, after V lost 10 bases and J lost 8 bases. This CDR3 has 12 residues. Germline assignment: CDR1 SNHLY and CDR2 FYNNEI. The CDR3 loop reads CAIGGTGEKLFF. The CDR3, as DNA: TGTGCCATTGGGGGGACAGGGGAAAAACTGTTTTTT.

Sample share makes this clonotype large. The chain joins TRBV6-2 or TRBV6-3 to TRBJ1-2, with 7 bases fitting TRBD1. The germline V gene has CDR1 MNHEY and CDR2 SVGEGT. This CDR3 comprises 13 residues. The ends lost 7 bases at V and 6 bases at J; junction bases unmatched: 8. The CDR3 coding sequence is TGTGCCAGCAAACTTTCGGACAGGCATGGCTACACCTTC. Translation: CASKLSDRHGYTF.